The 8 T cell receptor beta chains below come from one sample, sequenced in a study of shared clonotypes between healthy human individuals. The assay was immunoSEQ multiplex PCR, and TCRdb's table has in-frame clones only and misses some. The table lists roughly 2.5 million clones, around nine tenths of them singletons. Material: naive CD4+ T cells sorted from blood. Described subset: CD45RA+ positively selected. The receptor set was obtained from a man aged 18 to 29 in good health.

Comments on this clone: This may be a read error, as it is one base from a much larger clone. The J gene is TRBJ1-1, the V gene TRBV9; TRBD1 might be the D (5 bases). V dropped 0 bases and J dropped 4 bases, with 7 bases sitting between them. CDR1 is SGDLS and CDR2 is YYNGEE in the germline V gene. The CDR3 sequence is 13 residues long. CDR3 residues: CASSVAGITEAFF. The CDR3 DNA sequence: TGTGCCAGCAGCGTAGCAGGGATCACTGAAGCTTTCTTT.

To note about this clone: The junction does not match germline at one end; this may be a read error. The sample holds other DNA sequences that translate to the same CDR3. The CDR3 region has the DNA TGTGCCAGTAGTGGACAGGCCGCCGGGGAGCTGTTTTTT. Protein sequence: CASSGQAAGELFF. This sequence joins TRBV2 and TRBJ2-2; 7 bases are a match to TRBD1. The germline V gene encodes CDR1 SNHLY and CDR2 FYNNEI. The CDR3 covers 13 residues.

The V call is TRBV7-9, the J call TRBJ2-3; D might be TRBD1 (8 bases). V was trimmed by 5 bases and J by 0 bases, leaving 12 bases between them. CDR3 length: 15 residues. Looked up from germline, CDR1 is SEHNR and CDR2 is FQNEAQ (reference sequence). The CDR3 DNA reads TGTGCCAGCAGCACAGGGGGACTAAGCACAGATACGCAGTATTTT. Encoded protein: CASSTGGLSTDTQYF.

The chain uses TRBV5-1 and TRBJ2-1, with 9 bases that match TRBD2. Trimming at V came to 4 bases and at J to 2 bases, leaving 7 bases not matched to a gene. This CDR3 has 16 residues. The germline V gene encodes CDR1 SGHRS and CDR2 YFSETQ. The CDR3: CASSQALAGPYNEQFF. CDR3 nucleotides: TGCGCCAGCAGCCAAGCTCTAGCGGGACCCTACAATGAGCAGTTCTTC.

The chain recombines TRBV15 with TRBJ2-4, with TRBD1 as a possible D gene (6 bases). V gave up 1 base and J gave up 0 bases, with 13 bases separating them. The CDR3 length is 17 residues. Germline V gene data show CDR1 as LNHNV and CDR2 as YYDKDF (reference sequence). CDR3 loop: CATSRVGQGKAKNIQYF. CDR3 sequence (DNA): TGTGCCACCAGCAGAGTCGGCCAGGGGAAAGCCAAAAACATTCAGTACTTC.

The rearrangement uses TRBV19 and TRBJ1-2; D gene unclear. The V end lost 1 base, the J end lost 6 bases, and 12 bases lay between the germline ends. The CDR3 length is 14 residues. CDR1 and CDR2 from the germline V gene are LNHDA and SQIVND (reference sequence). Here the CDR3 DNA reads TGTGCCAGTAGTATAGGTGGGGAAGTGGATGGCTACACCTTC. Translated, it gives CASSIGGEVDGYTF.

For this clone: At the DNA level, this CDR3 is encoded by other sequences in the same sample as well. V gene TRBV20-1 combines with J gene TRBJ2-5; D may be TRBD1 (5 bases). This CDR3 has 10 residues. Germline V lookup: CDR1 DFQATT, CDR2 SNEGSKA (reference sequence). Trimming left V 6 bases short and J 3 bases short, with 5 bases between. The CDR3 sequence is CSATEETQYF. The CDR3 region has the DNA TGCAGTGCGACAGAAGAGACCCAGTACTTC.

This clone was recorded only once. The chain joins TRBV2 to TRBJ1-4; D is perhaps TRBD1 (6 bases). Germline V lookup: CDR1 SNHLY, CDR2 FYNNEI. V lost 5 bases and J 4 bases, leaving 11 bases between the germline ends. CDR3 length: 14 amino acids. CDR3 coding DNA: TGTGCCAGCAGTACCCAGGGGAATAATGAAAAACTGTTTTTT. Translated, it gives CASSTQGNNEKLFF.